This entry lists 9 T cell receptor beta chains sequenced from one sample in a study of Tregs in tolerant kidney transplant recipients. Sequenced by immunoSEQ multiplex PCR; TCRdb stores in-frame clones only, minus some. The sample has 110,000 or so clones, roughly 93% seen once. Sequencing used CD4+ T cells from blood. The receptors were gathered from a human donor in good health.

The chain employs TRBV10-3 and TRBJ2-6; 10 positions agree with TRBD1. Germline V gene lookup returns CDR1 ENHRY and CDR2 SYGVKD. V lost 4 bases, J lost 0 bases, and 3 bases stayed unmatched. The CDR3 runs to 17 residues. The DNA for the CDR3 is TGTGCCATCAGTGCGGGACAGGGGATCTCTGGGGCCAACGTCCTGACTTTC. Translation: CAISAGQGISGANVLTF.

This clone showed up just a few times. The chain is built from TRBV6-5 and TRBJ1-5; perhaps TRBD1 as D (5 bases). CDR1 is MNHEY and CDR2 is SVGAGI in the germline V gene. With 5 bases removed from V and 7 bases from J, the gap between germline ends came to 18 bases. CDR3 size: 15 residues. The CDR3 loop reads CASSRGAREDQPQHF. The CDR3 nucleotides are TGTGCCAGCAGTCGTGGGGCCAGGGAGGACCAGCCCCAGCATTTT.

This clone has only one observation. The V call is TRBV9, the J call TRBJ1-1; D not certain. Trimming pared 0 bases from V and 6 bases from J, leaving 9 bases between. The CDR3 covers 13 residues. Per the germline V gene, CDR1 is SGDLS and CDR2 is YYNGEE. CDR3 residues: CASSVGWGSEAFF. The CDR3 nucleotides are TGTGCCAGCAGCGTAGGTTGGGGATCTGAAGCTTTCTTT.

The CDR3 nucleotides are TGTGCCAGCAGCTTAATAGGACAGGGGTTCGGGTATGGCTACACCTTC. Residues: CASSLIGQGFGYGYTF. The chain uses TRBV7-2 and TRBJ1-2; 9 bases are shared with TRBD1. In germline, CDR1 is SGHTA, CDR2 FQGNSA. Trimming cost V 2 bases and J 5 bases; bases outside gene matches: 9. The CDR3 is 16 amino acids.

This rearrangement joins TRBV6-1 to TRBJ1-2, with D perhaps matching TRBD1 (6 bases). The germline V and J ends were trimmed by 4 bases and 0 bases, with 15 bases remaining between them. Germline CDR1 MNHNS, CDR2 SASEGT. This CDR3 has 16 amino acids. The CDR3 protein is CASSVNRATSNYGYTF. The DNA of the CDR3 is TGTGCCAGCAGTGTGAACAGGGCAACCTCTAACTATGGCTACACCTTC.

V and J are TRBV18 and TRBJ1-2, with D unresolved. Trimming pared 3 bases from V and 0 bases from J, leaving 5 bases between. The germline V gene has CDR1 KGHSH and CDR2 LQKENI. This CDR3 has 13 residues. CDR3 loop: CASSPEANYGYTF. The DNA for the CDR3 is TGTGCCAGCTCACCGGAGGCTAACTATGGCTACACCTTC.

The chain joins TRBV29-1 to TRBJ2-3, with 11 bases that match TRBD2. V lost 6 bases, J lost 8 bases, and 7 bases stayed unmatched. The CDR3 length is 13 residues. The germline gives CDR1 SQVTM, CDR2 ANQGSEA. Here the CDR3 DNA reads TGCAGCGTCCGCCCTAGCGGGGGGACTACGCAGTATTTT. It yields the protein CSVRPSGGTTQYF.

The chain carries TRBV11-3 and TRBJ1-1; possible D gene TRBD1, 6 bases. Germline CDR1 is SGHNT and CDR2 is YENEEA. The CDR3 contains 14 residues. The V end was cut by 2 bases, the J end by 8 bases, with 15 bases between. The CDR3 loop is CASSLRSGGAEAFF. The CDR3 bases are TGTGCCAGCAGCTTACGTTCGGGGGGCGCAGAAGCTTTCTTT.

This sequence joins TRBV7-6 and TRBJ2-7, with 7 positions matching TRBD1. CDR1 is SGHVS, CDR2 FNYEAQ, per germline. J lost 4 bases, V lost 0 bases, and 6 bases had no gene match. This CDR3 has 15 residues. CDR3 amino acids: CASSLADRDPYEQYF. The DNA for the CDR3 is TGTGCCAGCAGCTTAGCCGACAGGGACCCATACGAGCAGTACTTC. Full variable domain (outside the CDR3, taken from reference TRBV7-6 and TRBJ2-7): GAGVSQSPRYKVTKRGQDVALRCDPISGHVSLYWYRQALGQGPEFLTYFNYEAQQDKSGLPNDRFSAERPEGSISTLTIQRTEQRDSAMYRCASSLADRDPYEQYFGPGTRLTVT.